These T cell receptor beta chains were read from a single sample in a study of cytotoxic CD8 clonotypes in ibrutinib-treated CLL. Some clones are missing from TCRdb's copy, which holds only in-frame ones; the method was immunoSEQ multiplex PCR. The table records under 200,000 clones, about 80% of them present only once. The sequencing here drew on PBMCs, taken after 12 months of ibrutinib treatment. All receptors come from a human donor with chronic lymphocytic leukemia. The CDR3 runs from the conserved cysteine through the conserved F or W. A D gene is named only where the DNA matches it firmly. Some rows mark clone size as missing; the rest say once, few, many or name a class of expanded clone.

V: TRBV7-3; size: .; J: TRBJ2-1; length: 17; D: .; CDR3: CASSLGTPSAGGREQFF; DNA: TGTGCCAGCAGCTTAGGAACTCCGTCCGCCGGGGGGCGGGAGCAGTTCTTC
V: TRBV7-2; size: .; J: TRBJ1-1; length: 12; D: .; CDR3: CASRYTNTEAFF; DNA: TGTGCCAGCAGGTACACAAACACTGAAGCTTTCTTT
V: TRBV5-1; size: .; J: TRBJ2-3; length: 15; D: .; CDR3: CASSWLTIGTDTQYF; DNA: TGCGCCAGCAGCTGGTTGACGATAGGCACAGATACGCAGTATTTT
V: TRBV6-5; size: once; J: TRBJ1-1; length: 16; D: .; CDR3: CASRYRWGRDAAEAFF; DNA: TGTGCCAGCAGATACCGTTGGGGCAGGGATGCGGCTGAAGCTTTCTTT
V: TRBV28; size: .; J: TRBJ1-2; length: 16; D: TRBD1; CDR3: CASSSPFGTGNYGYTF; DNA: TGTGCCAGCAGTTCCCCTTTCGGGACAGGGAACTATGGCTACACCTTC
V: TRBV4-3; size: .; J: TRBJ1-5; length: 15; D: .; CDR3: CASSQEIGGNQPQHF; DNA: TGCGCCAGCAGCCAAGAAATAGGGGGCAATCAGCCCCAGCATTTT
V: TRBV5-1; size: .; J: TRBJ1-6; length: 15; D: .; CDR3: CASSFGEIYNSPLHF; DNA: TGCGCCAGCAGCTTCGGGGAGATCTATAATTCACCCCTCCACTTT
V: TRBV7-3; size: .; J: TRBJ2-7; length: 14; D: .; CDR3: CASSGGAIPREQYF; DNA: TGTGCCAGCAGCGGCGGGGCTATCCCTAGGGAGCAGTACTTC
V: TRBV7-2; size: .; J: TRBJ2-2; length: 15; D: .; CDR3: CASSLQGANTGELFF; DNA: TGTGCCAGCAGCCTACAGGGCGCGAACACCGGGGAGCTGTTTTTT
V: TRBV20-1; size: .; J: TRBJ1-2; length: 11; D: .; CDR3: CSVRGNYGYTF; DNA: TGCAGTGTCAGGGGTAACTATGGCTACACCTTC
V: TRBV28; size: .; J: TRBJ2-7; length: 14; D: .; CDR3: CASSFPARGYEQYF; DNA: TGTGCCAGCAGTTTCCCCGCTAGGGGGTACGAGCAGTACTTC
V: TRBV30; size: .; J: TRBJ2-1; length: 15; D: .; CDR3: CAWNTGAMGKNEQFF; DNA: TGTGCCTGGAATACCGGAGCGATGGGTAAGAATGAGCAGTTCTTC
V: TRBV30; size: .; J: TRBJ2-6; length: 18; D: TRBD1; CDR3: CAWRPLAGGPAGANVLTF; DNA: TGTGCCTGGAGGCCGTTGGCAGGGGGCCCTGCGGGGGCCAACGTCCTGACTTTC
V: TRBV7-9; size: many; J: TRBJ1-2; length: 16; D: .; CDR3: CASSLARRAKQGGYTF; DNA: TGTGCCAGCAGCTTAGCAAGGAGGGCTAAGCAGGGGGGCTACACCTTC
V: TRBV5-1; size: .; J: TRBJ2-5; length: 15; D: .; CDR3: CASRNPVGGQETQYF; DNA: TGCGCCAGCCGGAATCCCGTGGGGGGACAAGAGACCCAGTACTTC
V: TRBV7-9; size: .; J: TRBJ1-1; length: 15; D: TRBD1; CDR3: CASSRVTGSGTEAFF; DNA: TGTGCCAGCAGCCGCGTGACAGGGTCGGGCACTGAAGCTTTCTTT
V: TRBV19; size: .; J: TRBJ1-4; length: 14; D: TRBD1; CDR3: CASHRQGRDEKLFF; DNA: TGTGCCAGCCACCGACAGGGGAGAGATGAAAAACTGTTTTTT
V: TRBV6-1; size: .; J: TRBJ1-1; length: 13; D: TRBD1; CDR3: CASNRQGGTEAFF; DNA: TGTGCCAGCAATAGACAGGGGGGCACTGAAGCTTTCTTT
V: TRBV6-6; size: .; J: TRBJ1-1; length: 14; D: .; CDR3: CASSAPGRPKEAFF; DNA: TGTGCCAGCAGTGCTCCGGGGCGCCCCAAAGAAGCTTTCTTT
V: TRBV4-1; size: once; J: TRBJ2-2; length: 18; D: TRBD2; CDR3: CASSQAGLAGVGTGELFF; DNA: TGCGCCAGCAGCCAAGCCGGACTAGCGGGGGTAGGAACCGGGGAGCTGTTTTTT
V: TRBV29-1; size: .; J: TRBJ2-1; length: 12; D: .; CDR3: CSVELNRREQFF; DNA: TGCAGCGTTGAACTCAACCGAAGAGAGCAGTTCTTC
V: TRBV2; size: few; J: TRBJ1-2; length: 14; D: TRBD1; CDR3: CASRGQNSHYGYTF; DNA: TGTGCCAGCAGGGGACAGAATTCCCACTATGGCTACACCTTC
V: TRBV7-2; size: .; J: TRBJ2-1; length: 15; D: .; CDR3: CASSLELAPYNEQFF; DNA: TGTGCCAGCAGCTTAGAACTAGCACCCTACAATGAGCAGTTCTTC
V: TRBV6-5; size: few; J: TRBJ1-2; length: 13; D: .; CDR3: CASSYSGLDGYTF; DNA: TGTGCCAGCAGTTACTCGGGGCTCGATGGCTACACCTTC
V: TRBV5-4; size: .; J: TRBJ2-1; length: 15; D: .; CDR3: CASSPTAGAGHEQFF; DNA: TGTGCCAGCAGCCCGACCGCGGGGGCGGGCCATGAGCAGTTCTTC
V: TRBV25-1; size: .; J: TRBJ2-2; length: 17; D: .; CDR3: CASSELGRKQRPGELFF; DNA: TGTGCCAGCAGTGAATTAGGTCGAAAGCAACGACCCGGGGAGCTGTTTTTT
V: TRBV9; size: .; J: TRBJ1-1; length: 14; D: .; CDR3: CASSLITANTEAFF; DNA: TGTGCCAGCAGCCTAATTACAGCAAACACTGAAGCTTTCTTT
V: TRBV5-1; size: .; J: TRBJ2-3; length: 17; D: TRBD2; CDR3: CASSQTTSAYSTDTQYF; DNA: TGCGCCAGCAGCCAAACGACTAGCGCCTATAGCACAGATACGCAGTATTTT
V: TRBV28; size: .; J: TRBJ1-1; length: 12; D: .; CDR3: CASRSVNTEAFF; DNA: TGTGCCAGCAGATCAGTGAACACTGAAGCTTTCTTT
V: TRBV28; size: .; J: TRBJ2-7; length: 15; D: .; CDR3: CARVLGLRSSNEQYF; DNA: TGTGCCAGGGTACTAGGACTTCGAAGTTCCAACGAGCAGTACTTC
V: TRBV5-5; size: few; J: TRBJ2-5; length: 14; D: .; CDR3: CASSPLGARETQYF; DNA: TGTGCCAGCAGCCCATTGGGGGCCCGGGAGACCCAGTACTTC
V: TRBV29-1; size: .; J: TRBJ1-2; length: 14; D: .; CDR3: CSVVFFLQFYGYTF; DNA: TGCAGCGTTGTTTTCTTCCTCCAGTTCTATGGCTACACCTTC
V: TRBV12-5; size: .; J: TRBJ2-1; length: 13; D: .; CDR3: CASGFSTFSEQFF; DNA: TGTGCTAGTGGTTTTTCTACATTTTCAGAGCAGTTCTTC
V: TRBV18; size: few; J: TRBJ1-4; length: 14; D: .; CDR3: CASSLGSRNEKLFF; DNA: TGTGCCAGCTCACTTGGGAGTAGGAATGAAAAACTGTTTTTT
V: TRBV6-4; size: .; J: TRBJ2-1; length: 13; D: TRBD1; CDR3: CASSGTGGNEQFF; DNA: TGTGCCAGCAGTGGGACAGGGGGAAATGAGCAGTTCTTC
V: TRBV5-6; size: .; J: TRBJ2-5; length: 18; D: TRBD2; CDR3: CASSPGWELLAVQETQYF; DNA: TGTGCCAGCAGCCCTGGTTGGGAACTACTAGCGGTACAAGAGACCCAGTACTTC
V: TRBV27; size: .; J: TRBJ2-1; length: 13; D: .; CDR3: CASSFRGINEQFF; DNA: TGTGCCAGCAGTTTCAGGGGAATCAATGAGCAGTTCTTC
V: TRBV5-1; size: .; J: TRBJ2-5; length: 16; D: .; CDR3: CASSLGPQGFQETQYF; DNA: TGCGCCAGCAGCTTGGGTCCACAAGGGTTCCAAGAGACCCAGTACTTC
V: TRBV5-1; size: .; J: TRBJ2-1; length: 14; D: .; CDR3: CASSTLSNYNEQFF; DNA: TGCGCCAGTTCAACGCTATCAAACTACAATGAGCAGTTCTTC
V: TRBV14; size: .; J: TRBJ1-2; length: 13; D: .; CDR3: CASSPRDRYGYTF; DNA: TGTGCCAGCAGTCCCCGGGATAGGTATGGCTACACCTTC
V: TRBV6-8; size: .; J: TRBJ2-6; length: 16; D: TRBD1; CDR3: CASIRLDRVGANVLTF; DNA: TGTGCCAGCATCCGACTCGACAGGGTTGGGGCCAACGTCCTGACTTTC
V: TRBV6-5; size: .; J: TRBJ2-5; length: 13; D: TRBD2; CDR3: CASSQPGLAKKYF; DNA: TGTGCCAGCAGCCAACCGGGACTAGCAAAAAAGTACTTC
V: TRBV28; size: .; J: TRBJ1-5; length: 15; D: .; CDR3: CASSLSVDSNQPQHF; DNA: TGTGCCAGCAGTTTGTCGGTTGATAGCAATCAGCCCCAGCATTTT
V: TRBV7-9; size: .; J: TRBJ1-1; length: 15; D: TRBD1; CDR3: CASSSGQAVGTEAFF; DNA: TGTGCCAGCAGCTCGGGACAGGCAGTTGGCACTGAAGCTTTCTTT
V: TRBV5-8; size: .; J: TRBJ2-2; length: 15; D: TRBD1; CDR3: CASSPRTGGTGELFF; DNA: TGTGCCAGCAGTCCCCGGACAGGAGGCACCGGGGAGCTGTTTTTT
V: TRBV4-2; size: .; J: TRBJ2-2; length: 16; D: TRBD2; CDR3: CASSPRLAGDAGELFF; DNA: TGTGCCAGCAGCCCCCGTCTAGCGGGAGATGCCGGGGAGCTGTTTTTT
V: TRBV6-1; size: .; J: TRBJ2-6; length: 14; D: .; CDR3: CASNPFSGANVLTF; DNA: TGTGCCAGCAATCCATTCTCTGGGGCCAACGTCCTGACTTTC
V: TRBV7-8; size: .; J: TRBJ2-3; length: 16; D: TRBD1; CDR3: CASSLELGTGEDTQYF; DNA: TGTGCCAGCAGCTTAGAGCTCGGGACAGGGGAAGATACGCAGTATTTT
V: TRBV5-6; size: .; J: TRBJ2-7; length: 13; D: .; CDR3: CASSLQLAYEQYF; DNA: TGTGCCAGCAGTCTACAGCTGGCCTACGAGCAGTACTTC
V: TRBV4-1; size: .; J: TRBJ1-3; length: 21; D: .; CDR3: CASSQEPPLWSQPNSGNTIYF; DNA: TGCGCCAGCAGCCAAGAACCCCCTCTATGGTCCCAACCGAACTCTGGAAACACCATATATTTT
V: TRBV18; size: .; J: TRBJ1-1; length: 14; D: .; CDR3: CASSPGQGATEAFF; DNA: TGTGCCAGCTCACCAGGCCAGGGTGCCACTGAAGCTTTCTTT
V: TRBV19; size: .; J: TRBJ2-7; length: 15; D: TRBD2; CDR3: CASSQPTSGSYEQYF; DNA: TGTGCCAGTAGTCAGCCGACTAGCGGGAGTTACGAGCAGTACTTC
V: TRBV21-1; size: .; J: TRBJ2-7; length: 15; D: .; CDR3: CASSTEYAQGNEQYF; DNA: TGTGCCAGCAGCACTGAATATGCACAGGGGAACGAGCAGTACTTC
V: TRBV2; size: .; J: TRBJ1-1; length: 11; D: .; CDR3: CASSRTVEAFF; DNA: TGTGCCAGCAGTCGGACAGTTGAAGCTTTCTTT
V: TRBV11-2; size: .; J: TRBJ1-4; length: 20; D: TRBD1; CDR3: CASSLERGRTGVRSNEKLFF; DNA: TGTGCCAGCAGCTTAGAAAGAGGCAGGACAGGCGTCCGTTCGAATGAAAAACTGTTTTTT
V: TRBV27; size: .; J: TRBJ2-7; length: 14; D: .; CDR3: CASSSGPGLYEQYF; DNA: TGTGCCAGCAGTTCGGGCCCGGGGTTATACGAGCAGTACTTC
V: TRBV19; size: .; J: TRBJ1-4; length: 13; D: .; CDR3: CASSNRGNEKLFF; DNA: TGTGCCAGTAGTAATAGGGGGAATGAAAAACTGTTTTTT
V: TRBV27; size: .; J: TRBJ1-6; length: 14; D: .; CDR3: CASSFEGPNSPLHF; DNA: TGTGCCAGCAGTTTCGAGGGGCCTAATTCACCCCTCCACTTT